The 29 T cell receptor beta chains listed next were all sequenced from one sample in a study of radiotherapy plus CTLA-4 blockade in lung cancer. Assay used: immunoSEQ multiplex PCR; TCRdb lists only in-frame clones, some missing. The table shows tens of thousands of clones, with around 86% occurring only once. Here the sequenced sample was peripheral blood, taken from a patient treated with radiotherapy plus ipilimumab. The receptors here all came from a human donor with non-small cell lung cancer who had a partial response to radiotherapy plus ipilimumab.

In its sample, this clone was seen a few times. The chain links TRBV7-2 to TRBJ2-3; 11 bases match TRBD2. The CDR3 runs to 15 residues. Germline-derived CDR1 and CDR2 are SGHTA and FQGNSA. The trim removed 6 bases at V and 6 bases at J, leaving 8 bases unmatched. CDR3 sequence (DNA): TGTGCCAGCAGGCCGGGACTAGCGGCAACGGATACGCAGTATTTT. Translation gives CASRPGLAATDTQYF.

This clone was observed a single time. Within the sample, other DNA sequences also encode this same CDR3. The genes are TRBV7-9 and TRBJ1-2; TRBD1 might be the D (5 bases). The CDR3 spans 13 residues. V lost 5 bases to trimming and J lost 8 bases, with 15 bases between them. Germline V gives CDR1 SEHNR, CDR2 FQNEAQ (reference sequence). The DNA for the CDR3 is TGTGCCAGCAGCCTAGACAGTTTTACAGGCTACACCTTC. Encoded protein: CASSLDSFTGYTF.

The chain joins TRBV5-5 to TRBJ2-3, with 12 bases aligning to TRBD2. V was clipped by 1 base and J by 4 bases; unmatched bases: 1. CDR3 size: 15 residues. The germline V gene has CDR1 SGHKS and CDR2 YYEKEE (reference sequence). In DNA form, the CDR3 reads TGTGCCAGCAGCTTGCGACTAGCGGGGGCAGATACGCAGTATTTT. Translated: CASSLRLAGADTQYF.

The chain links TRBV28 to TRBJ2-1; 7 bases agree with TRBD2. Germline V CDR1 and CDR2: MDHEN, SYDVKM. After removal of 3 bases from V and 9 bases from J, the junction contained 5 bases not matched to a gene. This CDR3 is built from 13 residues. The CDR3 DNA follows: TGTGCCAGCAGTTTTCGCGCGGGAGCTGAGCAGTTCTTC. Its translation: CASSFRAGAEQFF.

This clone came up a few times. The chain has TRBV19 and TRBJ1-4, with D perhaps TRBD1 (5 bases). Trimming pared 1 base from V and 6 bases from J, leaving 9 bases between. This CDR3 region has 14 residues. Looked up from germline, CDR1 is LNHDA and CDR2 is SQIVND (reference sequence). The DNA of the CDR3 is TGTGCCAGTAGTATAGCAGGGTTCGATGAAAAACTGTTTTTT. This gives the protein CASSIAGFDEKLFF. Full variable domain (remainder filled in from reference TRBV19 and TRBJ1-4): DGGITQSPKYLFRKEGQNVTLSCEQNLNHDAMYWYRQDPGQGLRLIYYSQIVNDFQKGDIAEGYSVSREKKESFPLTVTSAQKNPTAFYLCASSIAGFDEKLFFGSGTQLSVL.

The chain uses TRBV9 and TRBJ2-3, with D hard to call. Germline CDR1 is SGDLS and CDR2 is YYNGEE. The CDR3 length is 13 residues. Trimming took off 2 bases at V and 4 bases at J, with 8 bases between the two ends. CDR3 nucleotides: TGTGCCAGCAGCGTCAGTAGCCCAGATACGCAGTATTTT. Its protein product is CASSVSSPDTQYF.

With regard to this clone: At one of its ends the junction is not consistent with the germline gene, which may arise from a read error. The chain is built from TRBV5-1 and TRBJ2-3; D may be TRBD2 (7 bases). The CDR3 contains 12 residues. CDR1 and CDR2 from the germline V gene are SGHRS and YFSETQ. The CDR3 region has the DNA TGCGCCAGCAGCGCGGGGGCAGATACGCAGTGTTTT. Translation: CASSAGADTQCF.

V is TRBV4-1 and J is TRBJ2-7, with D possibly TRBD1 on 6 matching bases. The CDR3 contains 14 residues. Germline assignment: CDR1 MGHRA and CDR2 YSYEKL. V lost 4 bases to trimming and J lost 0 bases, with 10 bases between them. The CDR3 sequence: CASSPGHSSYEQYV. The CDR3, as DNA: TGCGCCAGCAGCCCGGGACACAGCTCCTACGAGCAGTACGTC.

In its sample, this clone was seen once. V usage is TRBV5-5 and J usage is TRBJ1-2; no firm D call. The V and J ends lost 2 bases and 7 bases respectively, with 12 bases between them. CDR3 length: 13 residues. Germline assignment: CDR1 SGHKS and CDR2 YYEKEE (reference sequence). This CDR3 reads CASSFVRNGGYTF. The CDR3 region has the DNA TGTGCCAGCAGCTTTGTTAGAAACGGTGGCTACACCTTC.

This chain joins TRBV30 and TRBJ2-7; D unclear. This CDR3 contains 11 residues. The V gene's germline CDR1 is GTSNPN and CDR2 SVGIG (reference sequence). V was trimmed by 3 bases and J by 6 bases, leaving 9 bases between them. CDR3 nucleotide sequence: TGTGCCTGGAGCCACGGAGCCGAGCAGTACTTC. This translates into CAWSHGAEQYF.

The V and J genes are TRBV19 and TRBJ2-7; 8 bases fit TRBD2. The ends lost 3 bases at V and 7 bases at J; junction bases unmatched: 8. The CDR3 spans 14 residues. In germline, CDR1 is LNHDA, CDR2 SQIVND (reference sequence). CDR3 nucleotides: TGTGCCAGTAGTATTTTTGGACTAGCTTATGAGCAGTACTTC. Protein product: CASSIFGLAYEQYF.

This clone occurred a few times. V gene TRBV7-9 combines with J gene TRBJ1-4; unclear D gene. This CDR3 has 14 amino acids. V lost 5 bases, J lost 5 bases, and 12 bases lay in between. Germline CDR1 is SEHNR and CDR2 is FQNEAQ (reference sequence). The CDR3 loop is CASSLRPENEKLFF. CDR3 nucleotides: TGTGCCAGCAGCCTAAGGCCGGAGAATGAAAAACTGTTTTTT.

The V gene is TRBV7-2, the J gene TRBJ2-1; 9 positions match TRBD2. The CDR3 extends over 15 amino acids. V dropped 5 bases and J dropped 0; count of bases not matched to a gene: 2. Germline V gene data show CDR1 as SGHTA and CDR2 as FQGNSA. This CDR3 reads CASSRSGGSYNEQFF. CDR3 coding DNA: TGTGCCAGCAGCCGTAGCGGGGGCTCCTACAATGAGCAGTTCTTC.

The chain joins TRBV4-1 to TRBJ1-1, with D possibly being TRBD1 (6 bases). Germline V gives CDR1 MGHRA, CDR2 YSYEKL. This CDR3 region has 17 residues. V shed 4 bases and J shed 0 bases, with 18 bases lying between them. CDR3 sequence reads: CASSPAQGPPLNTEAFF. DNA for the CDR3: TGCGCCAGCAGCCCCGCACAGGGTCCCCCTCTGAACACTGAAGCTTTCTTT.

The gene calls are TRBV6-1 and TRBJ2-1; tentative D call: TRBD1 (5 bases). The V gene lost 2 bases and the J gene lost 8 bases, with 10 bases spanning the gap. Germline CDR1 and CDR2: MNHNS and SASEGT. This CDR3 region has 13 residues. The CDR3 here is CASSEQGLHEQFF. CDR3 in DNA: TGTGCCAGCAGTGAACAGGGTTTGCATGAGCAGTTCTTC.

Only one count was recorded for this clone. The V gene is TRBV5-4, the J gene TRBJ2-5, with a weak D call TRBD1 (8 bases). The ends were cut back, 3 bases at V and 12 bases at J, with 21 bases in the middle. This CDR3 has 14 residues. Per germline, CDR1 SGHNT and CDR2 YYREEE (reference sequence). In DNA, the CDR3 is TGTGCCAGCAGCTGGTGGGCAGGGGGCCGGGAGGAGTACTTC. Amino acid sequence: CASSWWAGGREEYF.

The gene calls are TRBV10-3 and TRBJ2-1; 8 bases line up with TRBD2. The CDR3 totals 16 residues. The germline V gene has CDR1 ENHRY and CDR2 SYGVKD. Trimming removed 2 bases from V and 2 bases from J; junction bases left unmatched: 5. The CDR3 DNA reads as TGTGCCATCAGTGAGGAAGCGGGAGTCCCCTACAATGAGCAGTTCTTC. Encoded protein: CAISEEAGVPYNEQFF.

The rearrangement uses TRBV7-2 and TRBJ2-5; D might be TRBD2 (6 bases). This CDR3 has 15 amino acids. With 5 bases removed from V and 3 bases from J, the gap between germline ends came to 16 bases. From germline, CDR1 is SGHTA and CDR2 FQGNSA. The CDR3 DNA reads TGTGCCAGCAGCCTCCGCGGGGTGGGGAAAGAGACCCAGTACTTC. Its translation is CASSLRGVGKETQYF.

This rearrangement joins TRBV7-9 to TRBJ2-2, with 8 bases matching TRBD1. J lost 1 base, V lost 5 bases, and 9 bases had no gene match. The CDR3 contains 17 residues. In germline, CDR1 is SEHNR, CDR2 FQNEAQ (reference sequence). The CDR3 here is CASSPLPGTGNTGELFF. The CDR3 DNA reads as TGTGCCAGCAGCCCACTCCCCGGGACAGGGAACACCGGGGAGCTGTTTTTT.

This chain joins TRBV5-1 and TRBJ1-4; D might be TRBD1 (6 bases). With 3 bases removed from V and 5 bases from J, the gap between germline ends came to 11 bases. CDR1 is SGHRS, CDR2 YFSETQ, per germline. The CDR3 runs 14 residues. In DNA form, the CDR3 reads TGCGCCAGCAGCTCACAGGGAATCAATGAAAAACTGTTTTTT. As protein: CASSSQGINEKLFF.

The chain uses TRBV18 and TRBJ2-4; TRBD1 is a possible D gene (5 bases). This CDR3 contains 17 residues. Germline CDR1 KGHSH, CDR2 LQKENI. Trimming shortened V by 1 base and J by 2 bases, and 15 bases separated the two germline ends. The CDR3: CASSPRGGNGTKNIQYF. The CDR3 bases are TGTGCCAGCTCACCACGGGGCGGAAATGGTACCAAAAACATTCAGTACTTC.

This clone was detected only a few times. The chain couples TRBV2 to TRBJ1-4; 9 bases map to TRBD1. With 5 bases clipped from V and 7 bases from J, the junction kept 8 bases outside the gene matches. The CDR3 runs to 15 residues. In germline, CDR1 is SNHLY, CDR2 FYNNEI. The CDR3 nucleotides are TGTGCCAGCAGTCTGGACAGGGGCTCGAGTGAAAAACTGTTTTTT. As protein: CASSLDRGSSEKLFF.

This clone was seen only once. The gene calls are TRBV30 and TRBJ1-1; tentative D call: TRBD1 (6 bases). V shed 2 bases and J shed 5 bases, with 15 bases lying between them. The CDR3 is 14 residues long. The germline gives CDR1 GTSNPN, CDR2 SVGIG (reference sequence). The CDR3 coding sequence is TGTGCCTGGAGTCGTTCCCTACAGGGAACTGAAGCTTTCTTT. Its translation: CAWSRSLQGTEAFF.

This chain connects TRBV27 to TRBJ2-7; 7 bases fit TRBD1. Germline V gives CDR1 MNHEY, CDR2 SMNVEV (reference sequence). Trimming cost V 5 bases and J 6 bases; bases outside gene matches: 19. The CDR3 spans 17 residues. The CDR3 loop reads CASSLTTSGQRAGEQYF. For the CDR3, the DNA is TGTGCCAGCAGTCTCACGACGTCGGGACAGAGGGCCGGCGAGCAGTACTTC.

V usage is TRBV27 and J usage is TRBJ1-2, with 8 bases identical to TRBD1. CDR1 and CDR2 from the germline V gene are MNHEY and SMNVEV (reference sequence). This CDR3 region has 17 residues. J gave up 3 bases and V 5 bases, and 14 bases lay outside the gene matches. The CDR3 region has the DNA TGTGCCAGCAGTCCTGGGACAGGTTACAGCAAAGACTATGGCTACACCTTC. Amino acids: CASSPGTGYSKDYGYTF.

The chain uses TRBV2 and TRBJ1-1; TRBD1 might be the D (6 bases). Germline-derived CDR1 and CDR2 are SNHLY and FYNNEI. The CDR3 has 15 residues. Trimming left V 4 bases short and J 1 base short, with 13 bases between. The CDR3 sequence is CASSGGHQGNTEAFF. CDR3 nucleotide sequence: TGTGCCAGCAGTGGGGGACATCAGGGGAACACTGAAGCTTTCTTT.

J is TRBJ1-2 and V is TRBV28, with D possibly matching TRBD1 (6 bases). V lost 3 bases and J lost 7, with 9 bases in between. Per germline, CDR1 MDHEN and CDR2 SYDVKM. CDR3 length equals 12 residues. The CDR3 loop is CASSLTGGGYTF. Here the CDR3 DNA reads TGTGCCAGCAGTTTGACAGGAGGTGGCTACACCTTC.

The chain employs TRBV9 and TRBJ2-2; 7 bases line up with TRBD1. The CDR3 extends over 15 amino acids. Germline V lookup: CDR1 SGDLS, CDR2 YYNGEE. V trimming: 3 bases; J trimming: 6 bases; junction bases outside the gene matches: 8. CDR3 nucleotide sequence: TGTGCCAGCAGCGGACAGGGAGTCTTCCCCGGGGAGCTGTTTTTT. It is translated as CASSGQGVFPGELFF.

This chain uses TRBV7-9 with TRBJ1-4; 7 bases align to TRBD1. The CDR3 extends over 17 amino acids. With 5 bases clipped from V and 2 bases from J, the junction kept 11 bases outside the gene matches. Germline-derived CDR1 and CDR2 are SEHNR and FQNEAQ (reference sequence). The CDR3 loop reads CASSGTGGGATNEKLFF. The CDR3 DNA is TGTGCCAGCAGCGGAACGGGAGGGGGCGCGACTAATGAAAAACTGTTTTTT.